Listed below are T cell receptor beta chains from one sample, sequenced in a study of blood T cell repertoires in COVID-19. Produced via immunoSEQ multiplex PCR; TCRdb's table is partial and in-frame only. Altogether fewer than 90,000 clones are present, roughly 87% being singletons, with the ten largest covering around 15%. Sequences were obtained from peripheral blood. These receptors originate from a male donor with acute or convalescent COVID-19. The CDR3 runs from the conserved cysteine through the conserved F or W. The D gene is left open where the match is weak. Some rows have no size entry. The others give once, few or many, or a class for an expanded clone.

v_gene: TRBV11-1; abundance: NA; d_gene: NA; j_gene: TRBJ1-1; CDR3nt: TGTGCCAGCAGCGCCCTAGGAGGGAACACTGAAGCTTTCTTT; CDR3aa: CASSALGGNTEAFF
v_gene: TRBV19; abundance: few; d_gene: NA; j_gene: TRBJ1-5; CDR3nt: TGTGCCAGCCGGACGGGAGGGCAGCCCCAGCATTTT; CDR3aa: CASRTGGQPQHF
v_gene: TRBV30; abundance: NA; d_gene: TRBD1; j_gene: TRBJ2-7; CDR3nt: TGTGCCTGGAGTCGAACAGGGGGCTTCTCTTACGAGCAGTACTTC; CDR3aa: CAWSRTGGFSYEQYF
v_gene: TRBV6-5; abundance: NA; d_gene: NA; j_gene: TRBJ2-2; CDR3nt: TGTGCCAGCAGTTACCTACAGGTTGGGAACACCGGGGAGCTGTTTTTT; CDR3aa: CASSYLQVGNTGELFF
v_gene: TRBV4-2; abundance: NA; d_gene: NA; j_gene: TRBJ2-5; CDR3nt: TGTGCCAGCAGCCAAGTCGATAAGCCCCAAGAGACCCAGTACTTC; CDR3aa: CASSQVDKPQETQYF
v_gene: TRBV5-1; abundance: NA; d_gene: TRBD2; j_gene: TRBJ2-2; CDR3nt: TGCGCCAGCAGCCCCCCACTCGCGGGGGGGATTAACACCGGGGAGCTGTTTTTT; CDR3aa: CASSPPLAGGINTGELFF
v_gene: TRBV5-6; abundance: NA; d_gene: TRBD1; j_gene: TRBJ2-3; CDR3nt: TGTGCCAGCAGCCCGGGACAGGGGGCCCCAGATACGCAGTATTTT; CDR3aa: CASSPGQGAPDTQYF
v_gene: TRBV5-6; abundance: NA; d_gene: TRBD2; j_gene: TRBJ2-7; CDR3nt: TGTGCCAGCAGCGGTCTAGCGGGGGGTAACTACGAGCAGTACTTC; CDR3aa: CASSGLAGGNYEQYF
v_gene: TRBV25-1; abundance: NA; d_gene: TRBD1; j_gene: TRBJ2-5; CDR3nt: TGTGCCAGCAGTGACCTCGCCGGGACAGGGGGAGAGACCCAGTACTTC; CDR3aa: CASSDLAGTGGETQYF
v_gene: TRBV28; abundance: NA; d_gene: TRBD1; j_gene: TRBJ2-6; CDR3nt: TGTGCCAGCAGACCTCCAGACAGGGGGCTTGGGGCCAACGTCCTGACTTTC; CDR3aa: CASRPPDRGLGANVLTF
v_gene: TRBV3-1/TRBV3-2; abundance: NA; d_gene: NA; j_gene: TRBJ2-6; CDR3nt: TGTGCCAGCAGCCAAGAAGGGGCTGGGGCCAACGTCCTGACTTTC; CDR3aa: CASSQEGAGANVLTF
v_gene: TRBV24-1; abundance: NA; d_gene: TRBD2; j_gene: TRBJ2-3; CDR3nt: TGTGCCACCAGTGATGACGGACTAGCGGGGGAGTATTTT; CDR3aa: CATSDDGLAGEYF
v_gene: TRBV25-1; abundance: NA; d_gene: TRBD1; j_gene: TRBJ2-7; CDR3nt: TGTGCCAGCAGTGGACAGGGGAGCTCCTACGAGCAGTACTTC; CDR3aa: CASSGQGSSYEQYF
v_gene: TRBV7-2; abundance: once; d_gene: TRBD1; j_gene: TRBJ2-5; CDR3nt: TGTGCCAGCAGCTCCCAAGGGACAGGGGGCTTTGAGACCCAGTACTTC; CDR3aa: CASSSQGTGGFETQYF
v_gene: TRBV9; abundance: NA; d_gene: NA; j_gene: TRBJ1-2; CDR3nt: TGTGCCAGCAGCGTAAGCCTCAACTATGGCTACACCTTC; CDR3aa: CASSVSLNYGYTF
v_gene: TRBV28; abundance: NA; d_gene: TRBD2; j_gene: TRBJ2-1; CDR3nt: TGTGCCAGCAGAATAGCGGGGTCCTCCTACAATGAGCAGTTCTTC; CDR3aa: CASRIAGSSYNEQFF
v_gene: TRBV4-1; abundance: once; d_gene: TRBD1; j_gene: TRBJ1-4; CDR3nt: TGCGCCAGCAGCCAGCCCGACAGGGGGGGTGAAAAACTGTTTTTT; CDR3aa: CASSQPDRGGEKLFF
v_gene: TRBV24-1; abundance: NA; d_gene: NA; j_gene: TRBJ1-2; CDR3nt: TGTGCCACCGCTCCGGGGAGTCAGAATGGCTACACCTTC; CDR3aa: CATAPGSQNGYTF
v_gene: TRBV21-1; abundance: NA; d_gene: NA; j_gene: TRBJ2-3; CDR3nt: TGTGCCAGCAGCAAAGAGTGGGGGGCTAGCGGGGTTGCAGATACGCAGTATTTT; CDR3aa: CASSKEWGASGVADTQYF
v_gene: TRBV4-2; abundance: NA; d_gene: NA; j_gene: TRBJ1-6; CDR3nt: TGTGCCAGCAGCCGCGCTACGGACGGACAGAATTCACCCCTCCACTTT; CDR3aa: CASSRATDGQNSPLHF
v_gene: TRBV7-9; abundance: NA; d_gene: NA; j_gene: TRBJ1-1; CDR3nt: TGTGCCAGCAGGCTAGGGGTGGACACTGAAGCTTTCTTT; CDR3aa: CASRLGVDTEAFF
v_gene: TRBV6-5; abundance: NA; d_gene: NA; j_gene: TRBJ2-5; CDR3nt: TGTGCCAGCAAGTCAGGGAAGGGTGGCCAAGAGACCCAGTACTTC; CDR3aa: CASKSGKGGQETQYF
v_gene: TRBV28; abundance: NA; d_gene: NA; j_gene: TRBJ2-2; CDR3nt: TGTGCCAGCAGTTTCAGTCGCGGGGCTAGCTTCACCGGGGAGCTGTTTTTT; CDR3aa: CASSFSRGASFTGELFF
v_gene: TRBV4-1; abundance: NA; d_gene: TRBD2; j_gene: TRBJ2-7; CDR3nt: TGCGCCAGCAGCCGGTACCTCATATCTAGCGGGGGGGCTCATTCCGAGCAGTACTTC; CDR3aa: CASSRYLISSGGAHSEQYF
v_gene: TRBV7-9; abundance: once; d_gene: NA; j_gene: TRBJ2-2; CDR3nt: TGTGCCAGCAGTCCCGGGACGAACACCGGGGAGCTGTTTTTT; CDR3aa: CASSPGTNTGELFF
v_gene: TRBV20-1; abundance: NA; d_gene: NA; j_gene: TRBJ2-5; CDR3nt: TGCAGTGCTAGTTTGGGGAGGGAGACCCAGTACTTC; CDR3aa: CSASLGRETQYF
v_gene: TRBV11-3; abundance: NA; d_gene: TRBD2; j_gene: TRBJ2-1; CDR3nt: TGTGCCAGCAGCCGGATGGGGCGGGGGAGCTCCTACAATGAGCAGTTCTTC; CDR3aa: CASSRMGRGSSYNEQFF
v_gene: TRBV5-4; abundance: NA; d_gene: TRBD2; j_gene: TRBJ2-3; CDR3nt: TGTGCCAGCAGCCGTGCTAGCGGAAGCACAGATACGCAGTATTTT; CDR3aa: CASSRASGSTDTQYF
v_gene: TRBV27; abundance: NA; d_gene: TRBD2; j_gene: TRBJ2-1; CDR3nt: TGTGCCAGCAGTCCCCTCACCGGGACTAGCGGGGGGTTGGAGCAGTTCTTC; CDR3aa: CASSPLTGTSGGLEQFF
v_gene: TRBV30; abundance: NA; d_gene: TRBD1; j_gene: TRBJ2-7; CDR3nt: TGTGCCTGGAGTCCAGGACAGGGGACCTACGAGCAGTACTTC; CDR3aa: CAWSPGQGTYEQYF